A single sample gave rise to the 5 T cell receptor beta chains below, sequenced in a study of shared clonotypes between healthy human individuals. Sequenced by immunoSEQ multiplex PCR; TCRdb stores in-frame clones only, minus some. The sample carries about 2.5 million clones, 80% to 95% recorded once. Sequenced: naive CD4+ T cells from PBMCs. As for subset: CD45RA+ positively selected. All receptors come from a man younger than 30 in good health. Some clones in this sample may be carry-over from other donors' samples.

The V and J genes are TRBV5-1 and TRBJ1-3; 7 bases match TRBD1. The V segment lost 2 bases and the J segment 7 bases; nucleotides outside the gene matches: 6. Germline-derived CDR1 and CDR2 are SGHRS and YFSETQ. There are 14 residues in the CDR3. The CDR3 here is CASSFFQGENTIYF. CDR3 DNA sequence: TGCGCCAGCAGCTTTTTCCAGGGGGAGAACACCATATATTTT.

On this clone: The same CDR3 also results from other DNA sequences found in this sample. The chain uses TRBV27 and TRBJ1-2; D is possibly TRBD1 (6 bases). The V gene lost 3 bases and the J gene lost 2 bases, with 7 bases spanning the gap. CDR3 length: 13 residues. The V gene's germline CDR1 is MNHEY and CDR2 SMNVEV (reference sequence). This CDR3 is CASSFGGNYGYTF. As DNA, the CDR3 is TGTGCCAGCAGTTTCGGGGGCAACTATGGCTACACCTTC.

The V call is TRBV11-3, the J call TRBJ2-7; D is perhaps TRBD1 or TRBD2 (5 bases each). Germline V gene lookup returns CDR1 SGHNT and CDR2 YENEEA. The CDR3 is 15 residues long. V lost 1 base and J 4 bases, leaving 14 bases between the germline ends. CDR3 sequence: CASSLGGVGPYEQYF. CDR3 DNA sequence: TGTGCCAGCAGCTTAGGAGGGGTAGGGCCATACGAGCAGTACTTC.

The CDR3 loop reads CASSPSFSGNTIYF. The CDR3 DNA reads as TGTGCCAGCAGCCCCAGCTTCTCTGGAAACACCATATATTTT. The gene calls are TRBV14 and TRBJ1-3; D not resolved. Trimming stripped 4 bases from V and 0 bases from J, with 7 bases between. CDR3 length equals 14 residues. CDR1 and CDR2 (germline): SGHDN, FVKESK.

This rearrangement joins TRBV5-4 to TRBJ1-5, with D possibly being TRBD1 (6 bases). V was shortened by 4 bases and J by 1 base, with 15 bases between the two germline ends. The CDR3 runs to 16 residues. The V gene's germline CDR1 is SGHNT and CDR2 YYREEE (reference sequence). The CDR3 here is CASSRWGAGSNQPQHF. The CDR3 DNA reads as TGTGCCAGCAGCAGGTGGGGGGCGGGGAGCAATCAGCCCCAGCATTTT.